This TCR beta chain was recovered during a study of T-cell reconstitution after alpha-beta-depleted transplantation in children. Study-level results: Several hundred expanded graft clones reportedly gave rise to the alpha-beta T cells present about two months after transplant.

Preparation of the TCRbeta library used unique molecular identifiers. One entry per CDR3 protein results from TCRdb running MiXCR on the PCR reads. The table includes hundreds of thousands of distinct CDR3 sequences, roughly 10% detected once. V lost 3 bases to trimming and J lost 6 bases, with 5 bases between them. Germline CDR1 reads LNHNV; CDR2 reads YYDKDF (reference sequence). The CDR3 consists of 11 residues. On this clonotype itself: What it binds is unknown.

This sequence originates from a child under three years old with acute myeloid leukemia, due to receive a stem cell transplant. Sequences were derived from PBMCs, sampled before TCRalphabeta/CD19-depleted stem cell transplant. The rearrangement uses TRBV15 and TRBJ1-2; D unclear. CDR3 loop: CATSSTNGYTF. CDR3 nucleotides: TGTGCCACCAGCAGTACAAATGGCTACACCTTC. The full variable domain, its missing parts supplied by reference TRBV15 and TRBJ1-2, is DAMVIQNPRYQVTQFGKPVTLSCSQTLNHNVMYWYQQKSSQAPKLLFHYYDKDFNNEADTPDNFQSRRPNTSFCFLDIRSPGLGDTAMYLCATSSTNGYTFGSGTRLTVV.